These 2 T cell receptor beta chains share one sample of origin, sequenced in a study of blood T cell repertoires in COVID-19. Sequencing used immunoSEQ multiplex PCR; TCRdb keeps in-frame clones, though not all of them. The sample has around 300,000 clones, over 85% seen once; the top ten hold almost 9.5%. What was sequenced was PBMCs or T cells enriched from blood (not recorded which). The source is a woman in her twenties or thirties who had recovered from COVID-19.

The chain is built from TRBV11-2 and TRBJ2-2; D may be TRBD1 (6 bases). V was clipped by 1 base and J by 0 bases, with 18 bases between them. This CDR3 spans 19 amino acids. Germline V CDR1 and CDR2: SGHAT, FQNNGV. CDR3 region: CASSLVHRTALTNTGELFF. The CDR3, as DNA: TGTGCCAGCAGCTTAGTGCACCGGACAGCCCTTACGAACACCGGGGAGCTGTTTTTT.

This clone was counted only a few times. The chain uses TRBV11-2 and TRBJ1-1; a possible D gene is TRBD1 (5 bases). V lost 1 base, J lost 6 bases, and 18 bases lay in between. The CDR3 has 16 residues. Germline lookup yields CDR1 SGHAT and CDR2 FQNNGV. The chain's CDR3 is CASSLGSQGRGAEAFF. CDR3 DNA sequence: TGTGCCAGCAGCTTAGGTTCCCAGGGTCGGGGGGCTGAAGCTTTCTTT.